The subject of this entry is one T cell receptor beta chain. Sequencing used immunoSEQ multiplex PCR; TCRdb keeps in-frame clones, though not all of them. The profile shows 110,000 or so clones, nearly 90% of them singletons. This CDR3 is 11 amino acids long. Germline assignment: CDR1 SGHVS and CDR2 FNYEAQ. Trimming stripped 3 bases from V and 7 bases from J, with 3 bases between. Unstimulated Tregs (CD4+CD25+CD127-) and CD4+CD25- non-Tregs were sorted from PBMCs. The data stem from a study of Tregs in tolerant kidney transplant recipients. The sample was CD4+ T cells from blood, taken before the transplant. This TCR came from a human donor who received a combined kidney and bone marrow transplant. The J gene is TRBJ1-4, the V gene TRBV7-6; D not certain. DNA of the CDR3: TGTGCCAGCAGCTTCGGTGAAAAACTGTTTTTT. It specifies CASSFGEKLFF.